This T cell receptor (beta chain) was recorded in a study of neurological immune-mediated disorders. Points from the study as a whole: HTLV-1-associated myelopathy showed the most TCR clonal expansion; multiple sclerosis the least, below healthy controls.

Where libraries were unsorted, they were derived from 2 million PBMCs stored at -80 degrees C. TCRdb recomputed calls from the 5' RACE reads with MiXCR, one row per CDR3 protein. Counted here are about 92,000 distinct CDR3 sequences, approximately 4% occurring once; the ten biggest clones make up roughly 2.9%. This clonotype showed up just a few times. The antigen is not known. V was shortened by 2 bases and J by 12 bases, with 23 bases between the two germline ends. From germline, CDR1 is SGHVS and CDR2 FNYEAQ. The CDR3 length is 16 residues. This rearrangement joins TRBV7-6 to TRBJ1-3, with TRBD1 as a possible D gene (6 bases). Sequences were obtained from PBMCs. The origin of this receptor is a woman aged 45-65 years with multiple sclerosis. This CDR3 is CASSLPIGGHGKNIYF. CDR3 sequence (DNA): TGTGCCAGCAGCTTACCTATCGGGGGCCATGGAAAAAACATATATTTT. The variable domain in full, with the rest retrieved from reference TRBV7-6 and TRBJ1-3, is GAGVSQSPRYKVTKRGQDVALRCDPISGHVSLYWYRQALGQGPEFLTYFNYEAQQDKSGLPNDRFSAERPEGSISTLTIQRTEQRDSAMYRCASSLPIGGHGKNIYFGEGSWLTVV.